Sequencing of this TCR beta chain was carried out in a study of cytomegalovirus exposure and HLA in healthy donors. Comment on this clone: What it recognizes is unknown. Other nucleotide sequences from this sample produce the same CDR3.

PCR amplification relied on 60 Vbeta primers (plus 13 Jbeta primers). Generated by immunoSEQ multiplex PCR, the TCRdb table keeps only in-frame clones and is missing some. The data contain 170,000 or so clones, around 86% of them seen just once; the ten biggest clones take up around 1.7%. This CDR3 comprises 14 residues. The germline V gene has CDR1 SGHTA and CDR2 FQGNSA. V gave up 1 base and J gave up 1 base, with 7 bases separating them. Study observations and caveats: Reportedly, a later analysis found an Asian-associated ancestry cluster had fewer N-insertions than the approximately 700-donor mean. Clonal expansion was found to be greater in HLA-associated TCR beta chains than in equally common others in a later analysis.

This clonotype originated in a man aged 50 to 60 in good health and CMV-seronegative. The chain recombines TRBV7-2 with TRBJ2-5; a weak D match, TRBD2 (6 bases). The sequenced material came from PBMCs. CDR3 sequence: CASSLGGVQETQYF. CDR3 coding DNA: TGTGCCAGCAGCTTAGGGGGGGTCCAAGAGACCCAGTACTTC.